This TCR beta chain is drawn from a study of blood T cell repertoires in COVID-19. CDR1 and CDR2 (germline): SEHNR, FQNEAQ (reference sequence). V was trimmed by 5 bases and J by 3 bases, leaving 16 bases between them. This CDR3 is built from 16 residues. Sequencing used immunoSEQ multiplex PCR; TCRdb keeps in-frame clones, though not all of them. The sample yields around 700,000 clones, 90% seen once. The specimen was peripheral blood. The TCR was taken from a woman between 18 and 29 years old with acute or convalescent COVID-19. The chain has TRBV7-9 and TRBJ2-2, with D perhaps matching TRBD2 (7 bases). CDR3 in DNA: TGTGCCAGCAGCCCTGGGGGGGCTAAGGACACCGGGGAGCTGTTTTTT. Its translation: CASSPGGAKDTGELFF.